Each of the 9 T cell receptor beta chains below was sequenced from the same sample in a study of cytomegalovirus exposure and HLA in healthy donors. Use of 60 Vbeta and 13 Jbeta primers characterized the PCR. The repertoire was sequenced with immunoSEQ multiplex PCR; TCRdb's copy has only in-frame clones and lacks some. The data show roughly 280,000 clones, around two thirds seen once. The sample was PBMCs. The receptors here all came from a female donor in good health and CMV-seronegative.

V is TRBV27 and J is TRBJ2-7, with 7 positions matching TRBD2. J was trimmed by 4 bases and V by 5 bases; bases with no gene match: 5. CDR1 and CDR2 from the germline V gene are MNHEY and SMNVEV (reference sequence). This CDR3 contains 13 residues. Written as DNA, the CDR3 is TGTGCCAGCAGTACCGGGACTACTTACGAGCAGTACTTC. Translation gives CASSTGTTYEQYF.

This chain links TRBV5-6 with TRBJ1-1; maybe TRBD1 (5 bases). This CDR3 is built from 15 residues. The germline CDR1 and CDR2 sequences are SGHDT and YYEEEE. The germline V and J ends were trimmed by 0 bases and 1 base, with 10 bases remaining between them. This CDR3 reads CASSLGPGQNTEAFF. CDR3 coding DNA: TGTGCCAGCAGCTTGGGCCCCGGACAGAACACTGAAGCTTTCTTT.

V is TRBV29-1 and J is TRBJ1-2; the match to TRBD1 covers 7 bases. This CDR3 is built from 14 residues. The germline V gene has CDR1 SQVTM and CDR2 ANQGSEA. V trimming: 6 bases; J trimming: 8 bases; junction bases outside the gene matches: 15. The CDR3 region is CSVSAGAGGGGYTF. DNA of the CDR3: TGCAGCGTCTCAGCCGGGGCAGGGGGAGGCGGCTACACCTTC.

The J gene is TRBJ2-7, the V gene TRBV11-3, with 8 positions matching TRBD2. Germline V CDR1 and CDR2: SGHNT, YENEEA. This CDR3 region has 15 residues. The junction had 2 bases not matched to a gene; V was cut back by 1 base and J by 0 bases. CDR3 sequence reads: CASSLGTSTSYEQYF. In DNA, the CDR3 is TGTGCCAGCAGCTTAGGGACTAGCACCTCCTACGAGCAGTACTTC. Full variable domain (remainder filled in from reference TRBV11-3 and TRBJ2-7): EAGVVQSPRYKIIEKKQPVAFWCNPISGHNTLYWYLQNLGQGPELLIRYENEEAVDDSQLPKDRFSAERLKGVDSTLKIQPAELGDSAVYLCASSLGTSTSYEQYFGPGTRLTVT.

The chain uses TRBV2 and TRBJ2-7, with TRBD2 identical over 9 bases. This CDR3 comprises 14 residues. Germline lookup yields CDR1 SNHLY and CDR2 FYNNEI. Trimming cost V 6 bases and J 2 bases; bases outside gene matches: 5. The CDR3 sequence: CASSEGLAPYEQYF. In DNA form, the CDR3 reads TGTGCCAGCAGCGAGGGACTAGCCCCCTACGAGCAGTACTTC.

V and J are TRBV5-4 and TRBJ2-1, with 7 bases aligning to TRBD2. Germline CDR1 reads SGHNT; CDR2 reads YYREEE (reference sequence). Trimming removed 0 bases from V and 6 bases from J; junction bases left unmatched: 9. This CDR3 comprises 16 residues. The CDR3 DNA follows: TGTGCCAGCAGCTTGGGGGTAGCGGGTAGTTCCAATGAGCAGTTCTTC. Encoded protein: CASSLGVAGSSNEQFF.

This sequence joins TRBV5-1 and TRBJ2-2; no clear D. This CDR3 spans 13 amino acids. Trimming took off 0 bases at V and 6 bases at J, with 6 bases between the two ends. Germline CDR1 reads SGHRS; CDR2 reads YFSETQ. In nucleotides, the CDR3 is TGCGCCAGCAGCTTGGAACAGCCCGGGGAGCTGTTTTTT. Translating gives CASSLEQPGELFF.

This chain connects TRBV15 to TRBJ2-1; D may be TRBD1 (5 bases). CDR3 length: 13 amino acids. CDR1 is LNHNV and CDR2 is YYDKDF in the germline V gene (reference sequence). V gave up 0 bases and J gave up 12 bases, with 12 bases separating them. Here the CDR3 DNA reads TGTGCCACCAGCAGAGATCCCCAGGGTGTGCAGTTCTTC. It codes for CATSRDPQGVQFF.

The chain combines TRBV15 with TRBJ1-5; D not certain. Germline lookup yields CDR1 LNHNV and CDR2 YYDKDF (reference sequence). The V gene lost 0 bases and the J gene lost 1 base, with 7 bases spanning the gap. The CDR3 is 15 residues long. DNA for the CDR3: TGTGCCACCAGCAGAGATTTCTTGAGCAATCAGCCCCAGCATTTT. Protein: CATSRDFLSNQPQHF.